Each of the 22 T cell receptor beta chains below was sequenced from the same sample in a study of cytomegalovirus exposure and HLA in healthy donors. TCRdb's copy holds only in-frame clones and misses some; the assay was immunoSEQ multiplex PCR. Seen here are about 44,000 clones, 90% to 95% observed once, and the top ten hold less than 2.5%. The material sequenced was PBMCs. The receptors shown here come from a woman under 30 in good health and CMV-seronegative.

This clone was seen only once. The CDR3 DNA follows: TGTGCCAGCAAAGTAGGCGGGGGCCCCTCCTACAATGAGCAGTTCTTC. It specifies CASKVGGGPSYNEQFF. V usage is TRBV7-9 and J usage is TRBJ2-1; tentative D call: TRBD2 (7 bases). Trimming left V 7 bases short and J 0 bases short, with 16 bases between. This CDR3 has 16 residues. CDR1 SEHNR and CDR2 FQNEAQ come from the germline V gene (reference sequence).

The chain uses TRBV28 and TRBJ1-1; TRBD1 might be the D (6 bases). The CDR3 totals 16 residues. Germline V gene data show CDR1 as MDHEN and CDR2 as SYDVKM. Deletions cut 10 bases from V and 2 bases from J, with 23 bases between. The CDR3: CAIYGAGAVVNTEAFF. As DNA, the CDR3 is TGTGCCATTTACGGAGCGGGGGCCGTCGTCAACACTGAAGCTTTCTTT. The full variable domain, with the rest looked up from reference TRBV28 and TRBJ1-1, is DVKVTQSSRYLVKRTGEKVFLECVQDMDHENMFWYRQDPGLGLRLIYFSYDVKMKEKGDIPEGYSVSREKKERFSLILESASTNQTSMYLCAIYGAGAVVNTEAFFGQGTRLTVV.

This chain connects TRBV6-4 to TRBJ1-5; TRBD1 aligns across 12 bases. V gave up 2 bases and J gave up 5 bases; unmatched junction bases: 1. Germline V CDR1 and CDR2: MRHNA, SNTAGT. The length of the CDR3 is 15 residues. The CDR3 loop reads CASSDGTGGDQPQHF. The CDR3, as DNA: TGTGCCAGCAGTGACGGGACAGGGGGCGATCAGCCCCAGCATTTT.

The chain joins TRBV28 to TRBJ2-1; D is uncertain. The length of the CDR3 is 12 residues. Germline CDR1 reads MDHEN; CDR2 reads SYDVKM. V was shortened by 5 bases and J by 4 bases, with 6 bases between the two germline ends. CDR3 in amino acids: CASSLGYNEQFF. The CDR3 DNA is TGTGCCAGCAGTCTCGGTTACAATGAGCAGTTCTTC.

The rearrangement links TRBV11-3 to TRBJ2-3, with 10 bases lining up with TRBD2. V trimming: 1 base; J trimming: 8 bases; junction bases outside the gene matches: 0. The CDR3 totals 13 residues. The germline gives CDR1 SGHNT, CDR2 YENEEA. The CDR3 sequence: CASSLGLAGTQYF. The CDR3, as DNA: TGTGCCAGCAGCTTAGGACTAGCGGGTACGCAGTATTTT.

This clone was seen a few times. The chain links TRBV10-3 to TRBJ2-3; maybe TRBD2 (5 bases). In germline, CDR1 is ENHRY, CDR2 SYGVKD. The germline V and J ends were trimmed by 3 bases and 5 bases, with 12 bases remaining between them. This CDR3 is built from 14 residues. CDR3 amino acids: CAISEAVGGDTQYF. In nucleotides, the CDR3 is TGTGCCATCAGTGAAGCGGTAGGCGGAGATACGCAGTATTTT.

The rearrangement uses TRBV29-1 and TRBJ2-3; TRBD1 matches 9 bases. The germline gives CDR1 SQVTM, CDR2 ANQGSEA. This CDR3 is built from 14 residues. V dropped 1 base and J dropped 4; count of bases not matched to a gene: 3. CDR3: CSVEGTGEADTQYF. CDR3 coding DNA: TGCAGCGTTGAAGGGACAGGGGAGGCAGATACGCAGTATTTT.

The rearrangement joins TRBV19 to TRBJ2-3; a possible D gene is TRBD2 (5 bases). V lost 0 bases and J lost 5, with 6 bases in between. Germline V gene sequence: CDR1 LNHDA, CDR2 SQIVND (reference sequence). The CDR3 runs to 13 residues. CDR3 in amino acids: CASSIDRGDTQYF. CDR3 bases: TGTGCCAGTAGTATAGATCGGGGAGATACGCAGTATTTT.

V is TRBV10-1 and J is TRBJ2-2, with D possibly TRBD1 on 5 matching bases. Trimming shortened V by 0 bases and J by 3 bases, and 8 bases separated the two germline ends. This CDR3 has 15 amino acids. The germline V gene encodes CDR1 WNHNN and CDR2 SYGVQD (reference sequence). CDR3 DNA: TGCGCCAGCAGTGAGTCAGGGGATTACACCGGGGAGCTGTTTTTT. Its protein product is CASSESGDYTGELFF.

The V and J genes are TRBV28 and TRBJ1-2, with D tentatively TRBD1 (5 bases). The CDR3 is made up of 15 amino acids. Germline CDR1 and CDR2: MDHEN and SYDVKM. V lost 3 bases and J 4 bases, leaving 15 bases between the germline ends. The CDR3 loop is CASSFMGLRSYGYTF. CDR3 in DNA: TGTGCCAGCAGTTTTATGGGACTTCGGAGCTATGGCTACACCTTC.

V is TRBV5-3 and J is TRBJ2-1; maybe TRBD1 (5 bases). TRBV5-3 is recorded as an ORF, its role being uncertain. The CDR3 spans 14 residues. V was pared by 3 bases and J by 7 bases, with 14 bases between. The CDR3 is CARSSCTGRNEQFF. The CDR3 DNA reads TGTGCCAGAAGCTCCTGTACAGGAAGGAATGAGCAGTTCTTC.

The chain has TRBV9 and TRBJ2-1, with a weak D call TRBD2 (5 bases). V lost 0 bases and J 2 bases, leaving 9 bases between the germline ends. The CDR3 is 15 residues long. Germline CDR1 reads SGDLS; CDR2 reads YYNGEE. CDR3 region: CASSVDGNTYNEQFF. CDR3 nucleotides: TGTGCCAGCAGCGTAGACGGGAACACCTACAATGAGCAGTTCTTC.

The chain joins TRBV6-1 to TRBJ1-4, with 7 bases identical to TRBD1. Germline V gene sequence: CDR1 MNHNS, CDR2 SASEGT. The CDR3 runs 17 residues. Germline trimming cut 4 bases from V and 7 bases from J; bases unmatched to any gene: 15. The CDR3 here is CASSVQGGGSGSEKLFF. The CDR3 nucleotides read TGTGCCAGCAGTGTTCAAGGGGGCGGGTCGGGTAGTGAAAAACTGTTTTTT.

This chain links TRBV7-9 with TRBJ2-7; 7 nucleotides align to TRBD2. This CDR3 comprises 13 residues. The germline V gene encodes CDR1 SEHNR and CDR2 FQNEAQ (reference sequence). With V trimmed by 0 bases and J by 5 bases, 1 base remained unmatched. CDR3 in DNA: TGTGCCAGCAGCTTAGCTCGGGAGGACGAGCAGTACTTC. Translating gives CASSLAREDEQYF.

DNA for the CDR3: TGTGCCAGCAGCGAGGCCCGATCGGGGTATAATTCACCCCTCCACTTT. Translation: CASSEARSGYNSPLHF. The V call is TRBV9, the J call TRBJ1-6; no definite D call. V dropped 3 bases and J dropped 4 bases, with 14 bases sitting between them. CDR3 length: 16 amino acids. Germline lookup yields CDR1 SGDLS and CDR2 YYNGEE.

CDR3 loop: CASSRDRQGSYNSPLHF. CDR3 nucleotides: TGTGCCAGCAGTCGCGACCGACAGGGATCCTATAATTCACCCCTCCACTTT. V gene TRBV7-3 combines with J gene TRBJ1-6; 7 bases align to TRBD1. The V and J ends lost 6 bases and 1 base, in that order; junction bases with no gene match: 9. The CDR3 is 17 residues long. Germline lookup yields CDR1 SGHTA and CDR2 FQGTGA.

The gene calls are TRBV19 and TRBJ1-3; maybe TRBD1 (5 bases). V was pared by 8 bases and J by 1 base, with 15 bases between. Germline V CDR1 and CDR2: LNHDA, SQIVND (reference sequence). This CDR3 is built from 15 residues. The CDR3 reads CASCPQGLSGNTIYF. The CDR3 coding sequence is TGTGCCAGTTGTCCGCAGGGCCTATCTGGAAACACCATATATTTT.

The CDR3 protein is CAGKGPTGGYTF. The CDR3 bases are TGTGCCGGAAAAGGTCCCACAGGGGGCTACACCTTC. The chain has TRBV19 and TRBJ1-2; maybe TRBD1 (6 bases). The CDR3 is 12 amino acids. Germline V gene lookup returns CDR1 LNHDA and CDR2 SQIVND (reference sequence). The V and J ends lost 11 bases and 8 bases respectively, with 18 bases between them.

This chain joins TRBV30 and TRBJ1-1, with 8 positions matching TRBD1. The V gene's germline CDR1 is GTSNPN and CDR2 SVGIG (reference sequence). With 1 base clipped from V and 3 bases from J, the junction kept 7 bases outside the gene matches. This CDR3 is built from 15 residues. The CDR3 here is CAWSESQGADTEAFF. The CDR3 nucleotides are TGTGCCTGGAGTGAGAGCCAGGGGGCGGACACTGAAGCTTTCTTT.

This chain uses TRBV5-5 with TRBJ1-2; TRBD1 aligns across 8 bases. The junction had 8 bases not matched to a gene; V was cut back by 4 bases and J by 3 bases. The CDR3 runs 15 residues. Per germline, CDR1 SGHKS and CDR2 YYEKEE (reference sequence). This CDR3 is CASSRADRVDYGYTF. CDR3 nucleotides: TGTGCCAGCAGCCGGGCGGACAGGGTGGACTATGGCTACACCTTC.

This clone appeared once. CDR3 loop: CASIAPGLANGELFF. The CDR3 bases are TGCGCCAGCATTGCTCCGGGACTAGCAAACGGGGAGCTGTTTTTT. The V call is TRBV10-1, the J call TRBJ2-2; 9 bases agree with TRBD2. In germline, CDR1 is WNHNN, CDR2 SYGVQD (reference sequence). The CDR3 loop spans 15 amino acids. The V segment lost 7 bases and the J segment 7 bases; nucleotides outside the gene matches: 10.

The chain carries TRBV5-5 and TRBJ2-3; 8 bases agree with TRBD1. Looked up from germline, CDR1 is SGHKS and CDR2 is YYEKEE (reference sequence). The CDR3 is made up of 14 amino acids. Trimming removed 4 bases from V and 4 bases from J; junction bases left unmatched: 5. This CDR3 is CASSPRTGPDTQYF. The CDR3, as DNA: TGTGCCAGCAGCCCCCGGACAGGGCCAGATACGCAGTATTTT.